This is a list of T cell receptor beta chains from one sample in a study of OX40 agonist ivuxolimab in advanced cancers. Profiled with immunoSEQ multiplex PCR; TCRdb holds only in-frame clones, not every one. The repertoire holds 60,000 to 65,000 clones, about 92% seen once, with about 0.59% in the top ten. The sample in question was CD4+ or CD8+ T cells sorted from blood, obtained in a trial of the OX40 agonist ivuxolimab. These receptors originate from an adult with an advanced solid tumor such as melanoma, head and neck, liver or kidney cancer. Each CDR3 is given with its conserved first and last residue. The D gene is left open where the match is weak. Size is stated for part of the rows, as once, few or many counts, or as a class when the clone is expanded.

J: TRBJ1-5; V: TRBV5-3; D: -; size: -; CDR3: CARSLAEDYSNQPQHF; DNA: TGTGCCAGAAGCTTGGCCGAGGATTATAGCAATCAGCCCCAGCATTTT
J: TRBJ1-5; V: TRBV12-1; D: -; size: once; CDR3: CASSFGGFNQPQHF; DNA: TGTGCCAGCAGCTTTGGAGGATTCAATCAGCCCCAGCATTTT
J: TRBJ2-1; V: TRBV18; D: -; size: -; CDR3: CASSPMSASYNEQFF; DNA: TGTGCCAGCTCACCCATGTCAGCCAGCTACAATGAGCAGTTCTTC
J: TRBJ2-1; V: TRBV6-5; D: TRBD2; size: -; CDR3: CASGGTSGERDEQFF; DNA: TGTGCCAGCGGGGGGACTAGCGGGGAACGTGATGAGCAGTTCTTC
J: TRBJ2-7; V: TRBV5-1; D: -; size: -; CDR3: CASSLVGTDPDEQYF; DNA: TGCGCCAGCAGCTTGGTTGGGACGGACCCCGACGAGCAGTACTTC
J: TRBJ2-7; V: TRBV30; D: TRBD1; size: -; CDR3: CAWSDRGWEQYF; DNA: TGTGCCTGGAGCGACAGGGGTTGGGAGCAGTACTTC
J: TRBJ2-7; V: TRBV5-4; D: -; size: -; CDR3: CASSRRTGGHEQYF; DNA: TGTGCCAGCAGCCGGAGGACTGGGGGACACGAGCAGTACTTC
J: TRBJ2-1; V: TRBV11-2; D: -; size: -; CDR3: CASSLGGGGWNEQFF; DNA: TGTGCCAGCAGCCTGGGAGGCGGGGGCTGGAATGAGCAGTTCTTC
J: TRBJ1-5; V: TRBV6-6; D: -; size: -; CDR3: CASSYSRGGDQPQHF; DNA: TGTGCCAGCAGTTACTCGAGGGGCGGCGATCAGCCCCAGCATTTT
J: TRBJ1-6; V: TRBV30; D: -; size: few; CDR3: CAWSPHGTQYNSPLHF; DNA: TGTGCCTGGAGTCCGCATGGGACACAATATAATTCACCCCTCCACTTT
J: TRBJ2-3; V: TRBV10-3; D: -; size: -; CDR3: CAISEAGRTDTQYF; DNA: TGTGCCATCAGTGAGGCGGGACGCACAGATACGCAGTATTTT
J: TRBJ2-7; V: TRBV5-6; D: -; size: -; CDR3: CASSLGDRAYEQYF; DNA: TGTGCCAGCAGCTTGGGGGACCGCGCTTACGAGCAGTACTTC
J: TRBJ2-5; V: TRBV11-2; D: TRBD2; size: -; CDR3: CASSFHHSTSGSQETQYF; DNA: TGTGCCAGCAGCTTCCACCACTCGACTAGCGGGTCCCAGGAGACCCAGTACTTC
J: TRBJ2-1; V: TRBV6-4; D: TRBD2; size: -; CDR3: CASSEAGPYNEQFF; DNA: TGTGCCAGCAGTGAAGCGGGACCCTACAATGAGCAGTTCTTC
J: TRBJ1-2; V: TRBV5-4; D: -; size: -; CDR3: CASAEVNYGYTF; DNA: TGTGCCAGCGCCGAAGTTAACTATGGCTACACCTTC
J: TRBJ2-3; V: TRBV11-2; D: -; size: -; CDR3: CASSRSGPMDTQYF; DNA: TGTGCCAGCAGCCGGTCCGGACCAATGGATACGCAGTATTTT
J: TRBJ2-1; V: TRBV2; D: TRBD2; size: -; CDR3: CASSRTSGRGDEQFF; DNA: TGTGCCAGCAGTCGGACTAGCGGGAGGGGCGATGAGCAGTTCTTC
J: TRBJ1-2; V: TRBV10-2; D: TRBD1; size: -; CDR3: CASSEVGQASGYTF; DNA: TGCGCCAGCAGTGAAGTGGGACAGGCCTCTGGCTACACCTTC
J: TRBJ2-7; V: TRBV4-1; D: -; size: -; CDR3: CASSRQEGGGEQYF; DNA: TGCGCCAGCAGCCGTCAAGAGGGCGGTGGTGAGCAGTACTTC
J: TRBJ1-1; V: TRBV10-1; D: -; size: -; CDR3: CASSESKGRTEAFF; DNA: TGCGCCAGCAGTGAGTCCAAGGGTCGAACTGAAGCTTTCTTT
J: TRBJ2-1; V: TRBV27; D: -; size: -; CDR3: CASSLWGGLDNEQFF; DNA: TGTGCCAGCAGTTTATGGGGCGGGCTAGACAATGAGCAGTTCTTC
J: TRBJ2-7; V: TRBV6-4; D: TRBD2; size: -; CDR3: CASSRTKAGHYEQYF; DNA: TGTGCCAGCAGCCGGACTAAAGCGGGGCACTACGAGCAGTACTTC
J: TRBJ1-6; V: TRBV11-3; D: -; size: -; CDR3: CASRQGLSSPLHF; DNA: TGTGCCAGCAGACAGGGATTAAGTTCACCCCTCCACTTT
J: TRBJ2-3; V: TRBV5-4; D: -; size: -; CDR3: CASSAPLGGMGTDTQYF; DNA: TGTGCCAGCAGCGCCCCCTTGGGCGGGATGGGGACAGATACGCAGTATTTT
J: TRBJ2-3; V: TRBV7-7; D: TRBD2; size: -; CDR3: CASSSASGGWNTQYF; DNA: TGTGCTAGCAGCTCGGCTAGCGGGGGGTGGAATACGCAGTATTTT
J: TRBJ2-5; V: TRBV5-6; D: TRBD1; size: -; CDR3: CASRPPGTGLQETQYF; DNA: TGTGCCAGCAGGCCACCGGGGACAGGGCTCCAAGAGACCCAGTACTTC
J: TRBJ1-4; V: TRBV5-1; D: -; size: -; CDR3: CASSLGAGEGEKLFF; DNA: TGCGCCAGCAGCTTGGGTGCGGGGGAGGGTGAAAAACTGTTTTTT
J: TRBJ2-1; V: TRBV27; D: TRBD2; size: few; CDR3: CASSLAGGTYNEQFF; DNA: TGTGCCAGCAGTTTAGCGGGAGGGACCTACAATGAGCAGTTCTTC
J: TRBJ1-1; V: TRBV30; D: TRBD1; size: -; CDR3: CAWRMTGTTEAFF; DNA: TGTGCCTGGAGAATGACAGGGACCACTGAAGCTTTCTTT
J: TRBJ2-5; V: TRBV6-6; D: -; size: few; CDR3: CASRAQGSGETQYF; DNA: TGTGCCAGCAGGGCCCAGGGGAGTGGGGAGACCCAGTACTTC
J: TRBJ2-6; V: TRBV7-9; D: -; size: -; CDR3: CASSRRGMSSGANVLTF; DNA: TGTGCCAGCAGCCGGCGTGGCATGAGCTCTGGGGCCAACGTCCTGACTTTC
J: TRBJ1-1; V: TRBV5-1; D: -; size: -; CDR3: CASSPGQLRTEAFF; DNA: TGCGCCAGCAGCCCCGGACAGTTACGCACTGAAGCTTTCTTT
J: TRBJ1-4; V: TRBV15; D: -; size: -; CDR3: CATSRDMGTTNEKLFF; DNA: TGTGCCACCAGCAGAGATATGGGGACAACTAATGAAAAACTGTTTTTT
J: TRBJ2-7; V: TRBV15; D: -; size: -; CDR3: CATSRGGPGALRYEQYF; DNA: TGTGCCACCAGCAGAGGGGGGCCAGGGGCCTTGAGGTACGAGCAGTACTTC
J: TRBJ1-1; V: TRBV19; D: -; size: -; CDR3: CASSRQVKGTEAFF; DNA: TGTGCCAGTAGCAGACAGGTAAAGGGCACTGAAGCTTTCTTT
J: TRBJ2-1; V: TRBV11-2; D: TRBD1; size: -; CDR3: CASSQGQLLNEQFF; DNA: TGTGCCAGCAGCCAGGGACAGCTTCTCAATGAGCAGTTCTTC
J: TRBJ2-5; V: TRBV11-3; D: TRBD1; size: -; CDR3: CASSLKGAQTQYF; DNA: TGTGCCAGCAGCTTGAAGGGGGCGCAGACCCAGTACTTC
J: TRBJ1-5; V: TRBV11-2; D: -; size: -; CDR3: CASSLRGELSNQPQHF; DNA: TGTGCCAGCAGCTTAAGGGGAGAACTTAGCAATCAGCCCCAGCATTTT
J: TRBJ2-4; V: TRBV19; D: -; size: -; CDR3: CASSQGLNGNIQYF; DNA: TGTGCCAGTAGCCAAGGACTCAACGGGAACATTCAGTACTTC
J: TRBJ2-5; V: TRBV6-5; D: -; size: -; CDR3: CASSERGETQYF; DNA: TGTGCCAGCAGTGAACGAGGAGAGACCCAGTACTTC
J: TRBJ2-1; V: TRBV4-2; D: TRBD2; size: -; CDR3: CASSQNPWGTSINEQFF; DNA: TGTGCCAGCAGCCAAAACCCCTGGGGGACTAGTATCAATGAGCAGTTCTTC
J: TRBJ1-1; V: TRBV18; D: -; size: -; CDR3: CASSPSVNTEAFF; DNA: TGTGCCAGCTCACCAAGCGTGAACACTGAAGCTTTCTTT
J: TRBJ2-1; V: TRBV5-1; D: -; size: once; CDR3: CASSFPDPDNEQFF; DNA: TGCGCCAGCAGCTTCCCCGACCCCGACAATGAGCAGTTCTTC
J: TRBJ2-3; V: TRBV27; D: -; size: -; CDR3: CASRFGRTDTQYF; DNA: TGTGCCAGCAGGTTCGGGCGCACAGATACGCAGTATTTT
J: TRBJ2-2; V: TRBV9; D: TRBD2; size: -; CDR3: CASSAPGTSGSFTGELFF; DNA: TGTGCCAGCAGCGCTCCCGGGACTAGCGGGAGTTTCACCGGGGAGCTGTTTTTT
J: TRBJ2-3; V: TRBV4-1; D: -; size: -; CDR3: CASSQLSASSTDTQYF; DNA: TGCGCCAGCAGCCAACTATCGGCTAGCAGCACAGATACGCAGTATTTT
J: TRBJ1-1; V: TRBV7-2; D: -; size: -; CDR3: CASSLSLLNTEAFF; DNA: TGTGCCAGCAGCTTAAGTCTATTGAACACTGAAGCTTTCTTT
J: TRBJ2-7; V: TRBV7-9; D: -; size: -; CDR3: CASSLPGTIAEQYF; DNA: TGTGCCAGCAGCCTCCCCGGGACCATCGCCGAGCAGTACTTC
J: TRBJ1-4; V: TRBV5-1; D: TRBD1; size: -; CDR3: CASSATLQGGDEKLFF; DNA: TGCGCCAGCAGCGCGACCCTGCAGGGGGGGGATGAAAAACTGTTTTTT
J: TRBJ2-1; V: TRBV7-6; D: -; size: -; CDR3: CASSLALSSYNEQFF; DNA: TGTGCCAGCAGTCTGGCCCTGAGCTCCTACAATGAGCAGTTCTTC
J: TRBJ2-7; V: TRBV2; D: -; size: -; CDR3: CASSRGRLTYEQYF; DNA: TGTGCCAGCAGCCGGGGACGGCTGACCTACGAGCAGTACTTC
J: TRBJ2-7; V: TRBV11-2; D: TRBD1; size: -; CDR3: CASSGQGQVSSEQYF; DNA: TGTGCCAGCAGTGGCCAGGGACAGGTATCATCCGAGCAGTACTTC
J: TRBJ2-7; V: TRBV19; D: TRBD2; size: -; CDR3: CASSTLSGGAYEQYF; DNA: TGTGCCAGTAGTACCCTCAGCGGGGGGGCCTACGAGCAGTACTTC
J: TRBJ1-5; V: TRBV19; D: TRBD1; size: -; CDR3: CASMRRGQGANQPQHF; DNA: TGTGCCAGTATGCGTAGAGGACAGGGCGCTAATCAGCCCCAGCATTTT
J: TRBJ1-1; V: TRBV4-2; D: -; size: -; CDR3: CASSQEYAPTEAFF; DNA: TGTGCCAGCAGCCAAGAATACGCCCCGACTGAAGCTTTCTTT
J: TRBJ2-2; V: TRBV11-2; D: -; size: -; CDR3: CASSLPVGTGELFF; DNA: TGTGCCAGCAGCTTACCGGTGGGGACCGGGGAGCTGTTTTTT
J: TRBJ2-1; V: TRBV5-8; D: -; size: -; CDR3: CASSLVRLSEQFF; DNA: TGTGCCAGCAGCTTGGTTAGGTTGTCTGAGCAGTTCTTC
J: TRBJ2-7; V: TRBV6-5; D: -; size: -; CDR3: CASSEGGWEQYF; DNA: TGTGCCAGCAGCGAGGGAGGTTGGGAGCAGTACTTC